This T cell receptor beta chain came from a study of PD-1 blockade in classical Hodgkin lymphoma. Regarding the study as a whole: CD4+ TCR diversity, unlike CD8+, climbed significantly by C4D1. Newly diagnosed patients were reported to start with lower TCR diversity than healthy donors. When nivolumab was started under 1 year after ASCT, patients were excluded.

Here immunoSEQ multiplex PCR was the method, and the copy in TCRdb shows in-frame clones only, minus some. Of 25,000 to 35,000 clones in the sample, approximately 70% were seen once. Details on this clone: Its antigen is still unknown.

Germline CDR1 and CDR2: SNHLY and FYNNEI. Between the trimmed V and J ends, which lost 6 bases and 0 bases, there was a span of 15 bases. CDR3 size: 17 residues. Relapse was seen in all patients after autologous stem cell transplantation, and brentuximab vedotin exposure was variable. The chain employs TRBV2 and TRBJ1-6, with no clear D. The source is a human donor with classical Hodgkin lymphoma. The sample was peripheral blood mononuclear cells (PBMCs), taken before the second cycle of nivolumab. The CDR3 DNA follows: TGTGCCAGCAGACATGGGCGGTTGAGCTCCTATAATTCACCCCTCCACTTT. It specifies CASRHGRLSSYNSPLHF.